These 4 T cell receptor beta chains originate from one sample sequenced in a study of blood T cells in healthy people across ages. Through a sample-barcoded 5' primer and a J-beta primer mix, a second PCR was run for about 6 to 11 cycles. TCRdb redid the calling of the 5' RACE reads with MiXCR, one entry per CDR3 protein. Among around 1,500,000 distinct CDR3 sequences listed, 28% were seen once. The specimen sequenced was blood. Receptor source: a woman under 40 in good health.

This rearrangement joins TRBV6-2 or TRBV6-3 to TRBJ1-4, with unresolved D. Trimming cost V 0 bases and J 1 base, with 18 bases left between them. Germline V lookup: CDR1 MNHEY, CDR2 SVGEGT. CDR3 length: 19 amino acids. The CDR3 region is CASSYSIVVLVGTNEKLFF. The CDR3 region has the DNA TGTGCCAGCAGTTACTCGATTGTCGTCCTCGTGGGAACTAATGAAAAACTGTTTTTT.

This clonotype was recorded only once. The chain carries TRBV7-9 and TRBJ1-6; D is uncertain. CDR1 is SEHNR and CDR2 is FQNEAQ in the germline V gene (reference sequence). Trimming removed 5 bases at V and 12 bases at J, with 20 bases between. The CDR3 is 15 residues long. The DNA of the CDR3 is TGTGCCAGCAGCCCTGCCCCTAGACCCGAAGAACCCCTCCACTTT. This encodes CASSPAPRPEEPLHF.

This clonotype was detected a few times. V usage is TRBV24-1 and J usage is TRBJ1-6; 7 bases fit TRBD1. The CDR3 sequence is 13 residues long. The ends lost 12 bases at V and 7 bases at J; junction bases unmatched: 8. Germline CDR1 KGHDR, CDR2 SFDVKD. CDR3 bases: TGTGCCGGCAACGACAGGGAAAATTCACCCCTCCACTTT. Translating gives CAGNDRENSPLHF.

This clonotype has a count of ten or more. This chain uses TRBV15 with TRBJ1-2; maybe TRBD1 (6 bases). The ends were cut back, 0 bases at V and 4 bases at J, with 15 bases in the middle. The length of the CDR3 is 16 residues. In germline, CDR1 is LNHNV, CDR2 YYDKDF (reference sequence). CDR3 nucleotides: TGTGCCACCAGCAGAGACAGGGGTATTAGGTCCTATGGCTACACCTTC. This encodes CATSRDRGIRSYGYTF.